These T cell receptor beta chains were read from a single sample in a study of Graves' ophthalmopathy and Graves' hyperthyroidism. TCRdb processed the multiplex PCR reads anew with MiXCR; each CDR3 protein has one entry. In the table there are around 590,000 distinct CDR3 sequences, roughly 40% of which are singletons. The sequenced sample consisted of peripheral blood or thyroid tissue (not recorded which). Source of these receptors: an adult man with Graves' hyperthyroidism. CDR3s include the opening cysteine and the closing phenylalanine or tryptophan. The D gene is left open where the match is weak. Part of the rows lack a size; the others show once, few, many or a class for expanded clones.

V	size	D	J	DNA	CDR3
TRBV4-1	many	TRBD1	TRBJ1-3	TGCGCCAGCAGCCTCGTCCCAACGGACAGGGACTCTGGAAACACCATATATTTT	CASSLVPTDRDSGNTIYF
TRBV7-9	many	-	TRBJ1-1	TGTGCCAGCAGCCCCCTAGACAGAGCGAACACTGAAGCTTTCTTT	CASSPLDRANTEAFF
TRBV4-1	many	-	TRBJ1-1	TGCGCCAGCAGCCAAGGTTGGGGGGAAGCTTTCTTT	CASSQGWGEAFF
TRBV29-1	-	TRBD1	TRBJ2-4	TGCAGCGTTGAACGCAGGGGGCAGGACATTCAGTACTTC	CSVERRGQDIQYF
TRBV2	many	-	TRBJ2-7	TGTGCCAGCAGTGGGGGCCTTATTTACGAGCAGTACTTC	CASSGGLIYEQYF
TRBV28	few	-	TRBJ1-1	TGTGCCAGCAGTTTGTTCGTCGAGAACACTGAAGCTTTCTTT	CASSLFVENTEAFF
TRBV7-9	many	TRBD1	TRBJ1-1	TGTGCCAGCAGCGGACAGGGGGCTGGCACTGAAGCTTTCTTT	CASSGQGAGTEAFF
TRBV19	many	-	TRBJ2-5	TGTGCCAGTAGTATCCAGGTCTCAGAGACCCAGTACTTC	CASSIQVSETQYF
TRBV6-1	-	-	TRBJ2-2	TGTGCCAGCAGTGAGTCCGCCGGGGAGCTGTTTTTT	CASSESAGELFF
TRBV6-5	-	TRBD1	TRBJ2-7	TGTGCCAGCAATCGACAGGGGGGCGAGCAGTACTTC	CASNRQGGEQYF
TRBV25-1	many	-	TRBJ2-7	TGTGCCAGCAGTGAATTGAAACAGGGAGAAGGGAGCGAGCAGTACTTC	CASSELKQGEGSEQYF
TRBV15	few	-	TRBJ2-3	TGTGCCACCAGCAGAGATCCAGTAGGGGGTACGCAGTATTTT	CATSRDPVGGTQYF
TRBV4-1	many	TRBD2	TRBJ2-5	TGCGCCAGCAGCCAAGAAGTGGGCGGGGGGAGGTGGCAAGAGACCCAGTACTTC	CASSQEVGGGRWQETQYF
TRBV29-1	many	TRBD1	TRBJ1-1	TGCAGCGTTGATGGGACAGGGGGAAGGGAGAACACTGAAGCTTTCTTT	CSVDGTGGRENTEAFF
TRBV2	-	-	TRBJ1-4	TGTGCCAGCAGTGCGGACGGTGAAAAACTGTTTTTT	CASSADGEKLFF
TRBV2	-	TRBD1	TRBJ1-2	TGTGCCAGCAGCGAACAGGGGCAGCGACCTAACTATGGCTACACCTTC	CASSEQGQRPNYGYTF
TRBV20-1	many	TRBD1	TRBJ2-5	TGCAGTGCTAGAGATAGCAGGGGGCTTGAGACCCAGTACTTC	CSARDSRGLETQYF
TRBV25-1	-	-	TRBJ1-5	TGTGCCAGCAGTGAATCCCTGACAGGCAATCAGCCCCAGCATTTT	CASSESLTGNQPQHF
TRBV20-1	many	TRBD1	TRBJ1-2	TGCAGTGCTAACCAAGACAGGGGTACTAACTATGGCTACACCTTC	CSANQDRGTNYGYTF
TRBV29-1	many	-	TRBJ1-2	TGCAGCGTTGAAGTTCAGGGCGCGATGAGGGGCTACACCTTC	CSVEVQGAMRGYTF
TRBV9	many	TRBD1	TRBJ1-1	TGTGCCAGCAGCGTAGCCCCCCTGGGACAGTTAAACACTGAAGCTTTCTTT	CASSVAPLGQLNTEAFF
TRBV2	many	-	TRBJ1-1	TGTGCCAGCACGGGGATGAGCACTGAAGCTTTCTTT	CASTGMSTEAFF
TRBV5-1	many	TRBD1	TRBJ2-5	TGCGCCAGCAGCCCAACGGGGTCCAACAGGGGGACAGTGGAGACCCAGTACTTC	CASSPTGSNRGTVETQYF